The present entry profiles one T cell receptor (beta chain) with its context. The data stem from a study of blood T cell repertoires in COVID-19. Assay used: immunoSEQ multiplex PCR; TCRdb lists only in-frame clones, some missing. The table lists roughly 63,000 clones, about 90% of them singletons. The CDR3 spans 15 residues. Per the germline V gene, CDR1 is LGHNA and CDR2 is YSLEER. V lost 0 bases to trimming and J lost 1 base, with 9 bases between them. V usage is TRBV4-3 and J usage is TRBJ1-1; D is perhaps TRBD1 (6 bases). The sequenced sample consisted of peripheral blood. The clonotype originates from a man aged 55 to 70 with acute or convalescent COVID-19. Here the CDR3 DNA reads TGCGCCAGCAGCCAAGATCCGACAGGGAACACTGAAGCTTTCTTT. Protein product: CASSQDPTGNTEAFF.